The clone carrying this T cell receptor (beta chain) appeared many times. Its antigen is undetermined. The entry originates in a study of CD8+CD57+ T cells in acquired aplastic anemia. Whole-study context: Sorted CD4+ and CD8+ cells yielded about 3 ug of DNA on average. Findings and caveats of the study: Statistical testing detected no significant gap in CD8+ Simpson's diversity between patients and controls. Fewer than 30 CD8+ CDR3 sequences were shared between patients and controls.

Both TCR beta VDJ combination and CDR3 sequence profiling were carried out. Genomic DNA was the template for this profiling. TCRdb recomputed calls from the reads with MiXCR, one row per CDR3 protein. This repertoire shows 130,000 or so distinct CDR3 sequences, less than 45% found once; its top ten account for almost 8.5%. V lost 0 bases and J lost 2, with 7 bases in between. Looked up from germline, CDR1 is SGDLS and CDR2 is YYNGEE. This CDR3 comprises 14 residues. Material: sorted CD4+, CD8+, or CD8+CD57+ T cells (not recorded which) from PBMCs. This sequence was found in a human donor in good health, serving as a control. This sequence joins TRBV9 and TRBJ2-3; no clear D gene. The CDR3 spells CASSVESYTDTQYF. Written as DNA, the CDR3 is TGTGCCAGCAGCGTAGAATCCTACACAGATACGCAGTATTTT.